The TCR beta chain described here comes from a study of T cells in narcolepsy (dated by TCRdb to 2017 to 2018). Describing the broader study: Patients with narcolepsy type 1 or type 2 (NT1, NT2) and healthy control donors were enrolled in the study. To look for autoreactive T cells in narcolepsy patients that target self-antigens of hypocretin neurons (hypocretin, TRIB2), the study used TCR Vbeta sequencing to follow clonotypes in blood and CSF. Broad study findings and their caveats: Autoreactive clonotypes were reported to be detected serially in the blood of the same patients and of different patients, but not in the blood of healthy controls. Patients and controls had comparable numbers of sequenced blood memory CD4+ clonotypes, averaging about 40,000 and 33,000, respectively. Plots that compared CSF and blood CD4+ T cell clonotypes from the same patient highlighted HCRT-specific and TRIB2-specific autoreactive clonotypes. Certain blood memory CD4+ repertoires from patients and controls had no sequences that matched autoreactive T cell clones.

Reading from cysteine to phenylalanine, the CDR3 counts 15 amino acids. Here the CDR3 DNA is all that survives: 45 bases in frame from base 1. V is shortened by 4 bases, J by 7 bases, and the region joining them spans 14 bases. The germline V gene (reference sequence) provides CDR1 SEHNR and CDR2 FQNEAQ. The library was prepared using the immunoSEQ multiplex PCR assay. This immuneACCESS table, as held by TCRdb, lists in-frame sequences with V and J called but not all clones. Of the missing ones, under half trace to an unresolved V gene in checked studies; the others have no known cause. This sample has about 18,000 clones in its table, and approximately 90% of those were observed once. Over 0.7% of the sample rests with the top ten. For TCR Vbeta sequencing, memory CD4+ T cells were sorted ex vivo from the peripheral blood of both healthy controls and narcolepsy patients. To note about this clone: No antigen is known for it. No quality values exist for individual bases; no much larger clone is one base distant.

The sample consisted of memory (CD45RA-) CD4+ T cells from blood. The sample's cell subset or site label, in plain terms: memory T cells sorted ex vivo from peripheral blood. The sequence came from a human donor in good health. Recombination joined TRBV7-9 with TRBJ1-6, and the D gene may be TRBD1, 6 bases matching. The CDR3 amino acid sequence is: CASSYTQGKNSPLHF. The DNA sequence follows: TGTGCCAGCAGCTACACGCAGGGGAAGAATTCACCCCTCCACTTT. With the portions outside the CDR3 filled from the reference TRBV7-9 and TRBJ1-6 genes, the complete variable region becomes DTGVSQNPRHKITKRGQNVTFRCDPISEHNRLYWYRQTLGQGPEFLTYFQNEAQLEKSRLLSDRFSAERPKGSFSTLEIQRTEQGDSAMYLCASSYTQGKNSPLHFGNGTRLTVT.